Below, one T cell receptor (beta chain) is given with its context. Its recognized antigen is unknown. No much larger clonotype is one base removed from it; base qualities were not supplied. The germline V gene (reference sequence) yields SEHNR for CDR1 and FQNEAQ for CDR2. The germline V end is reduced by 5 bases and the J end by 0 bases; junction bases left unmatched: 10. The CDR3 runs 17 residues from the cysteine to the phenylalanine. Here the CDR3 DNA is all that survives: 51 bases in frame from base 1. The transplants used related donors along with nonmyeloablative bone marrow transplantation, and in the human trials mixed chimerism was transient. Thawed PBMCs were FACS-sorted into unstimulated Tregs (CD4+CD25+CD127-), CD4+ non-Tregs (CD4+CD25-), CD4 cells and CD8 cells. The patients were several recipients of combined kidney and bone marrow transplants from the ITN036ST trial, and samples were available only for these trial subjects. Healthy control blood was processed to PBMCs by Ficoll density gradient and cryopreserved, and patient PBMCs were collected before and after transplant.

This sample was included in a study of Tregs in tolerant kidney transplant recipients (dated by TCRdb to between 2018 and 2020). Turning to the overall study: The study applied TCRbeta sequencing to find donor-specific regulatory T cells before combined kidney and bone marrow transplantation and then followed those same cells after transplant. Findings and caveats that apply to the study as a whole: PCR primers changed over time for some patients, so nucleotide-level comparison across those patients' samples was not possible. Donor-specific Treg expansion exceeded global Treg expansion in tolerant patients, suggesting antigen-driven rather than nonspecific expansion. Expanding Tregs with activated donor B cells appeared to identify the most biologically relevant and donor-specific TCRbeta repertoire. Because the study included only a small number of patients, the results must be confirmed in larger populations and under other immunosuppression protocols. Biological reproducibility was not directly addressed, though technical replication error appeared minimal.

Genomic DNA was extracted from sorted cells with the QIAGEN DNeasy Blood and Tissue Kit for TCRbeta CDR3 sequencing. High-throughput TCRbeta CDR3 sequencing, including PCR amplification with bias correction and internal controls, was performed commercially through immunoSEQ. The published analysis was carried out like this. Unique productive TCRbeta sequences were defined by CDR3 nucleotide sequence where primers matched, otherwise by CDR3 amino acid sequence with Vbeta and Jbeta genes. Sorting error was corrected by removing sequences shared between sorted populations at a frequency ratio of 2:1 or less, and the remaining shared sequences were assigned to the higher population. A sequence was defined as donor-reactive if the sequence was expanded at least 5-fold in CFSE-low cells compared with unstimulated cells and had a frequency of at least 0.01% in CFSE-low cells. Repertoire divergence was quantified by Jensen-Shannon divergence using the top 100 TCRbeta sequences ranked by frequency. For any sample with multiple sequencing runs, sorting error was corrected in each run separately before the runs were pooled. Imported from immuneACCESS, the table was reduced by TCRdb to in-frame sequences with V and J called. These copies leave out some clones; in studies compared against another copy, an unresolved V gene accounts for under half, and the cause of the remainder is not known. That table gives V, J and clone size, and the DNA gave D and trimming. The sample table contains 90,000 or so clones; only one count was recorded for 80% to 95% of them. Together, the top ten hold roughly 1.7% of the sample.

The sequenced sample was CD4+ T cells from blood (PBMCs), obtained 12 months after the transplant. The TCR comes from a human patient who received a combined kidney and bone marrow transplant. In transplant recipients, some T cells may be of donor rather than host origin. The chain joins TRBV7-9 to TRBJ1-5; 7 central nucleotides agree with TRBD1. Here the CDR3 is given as CASSNRTGRYSNQPQHF. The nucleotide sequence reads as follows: TGTGCCAGCAGCAATCGGACAGGCAGGTATAGCAATCAGCCCCAGCATTTT.